This TCR beta chain emerged from a study of T cell repertoires in cytomegalovirus infection. Study information: Matching HLA type and CMV infection were both indicated by public TCR beta signatures.

Overall study results and limits: Frequencies of public TCR beta families were cumulated, and this identified carriers of CMV plus the relevant HLA. What dominated the ex vivo response were HLA-C-restricted CMV-specific TCR beta clonotypes.

CDR1 is SGHTA, CDR2 FQGNSA, per germline. The trim removed 1 base at V and 2 bases at J, leaving 7 bases unmatched. CDR3 size: 17 residues. Concerning this clonotype itself: The antigen is not known.

TCRdb recomputed calls from the reads with MiXCR, one row per CDR3 protein. Of some 390,000 distinct CDR3 sequences in the sample, 15% to 20% were seen once. V is TRBV7-2 and J is TRBJ2-5, with 10 nucleotides matching TRBD2. Sequencing was done on a sample of PBMCs. This TCR came from a human donor in good health (CMV status not recorded). Some clones in this sample may be carry-over from other donors' samples. CDR3 coding DNA: TGTGCCAGCAGCTTAGAGGCTAGCGGGGGTGTTCAAGAGACCCAGTACTTC. Its translation: CASSLEASGGVQETQYF. The variable domain in full, completed from reference TRBV7-2 and TRBJ2-5, reads GAGVSQSPSNKVTEKGKDVELRCDPISGHTALYWYRQSLGQGLEFLIYFQGNSAPDKSGLPSDRFSAERTGGSVSTLTIQRTQQEDSAVYLCASSLEASGGVQETQYFGPGTRLLVL.